This T cell receptor beta chain was obtained from a study of blood T cells in healthy people across ages (dated by TCRdb to about 2015). About the study as a whole: Template switching captured roughly one uniquely barcoded TCR beta cDNA molecule per two T cells in model experiments. Using deep sequencing normalized with unique cDNA molecular identifiers, the study measured how TCR beta repertoire diversity changes with age. Donors were grouped into four age groups: young (average approximately 16 years), middle-aged (39), aged (around 60) and long-lived (approximately 78). To avoid experimental bias, donors of different ages were distributed randomly across sequencing lanes. Two additional independent replicas of 1 million unique cDNA reads from the same blood draw were analyzed for two donors (one aged 18 to 29 and one aged 80 or older).

This clonotype showed up just a few times. No cognate antigen has been identified for it. No base qualities exist here, and no much larger clone lies one base off it. The 39 donors, aged about 6 to 90 years, were systemically healthy Caucasian individuals from Russia. Each donor gave around 9.9 milliliters of peripheral blood, collected into EDTA-treated Vacutainer tubes. Ficoll-Paque density-gradient centrifugation was used to isolate PBMCs, with at least 7 million per sample. Total RNA was extracted from PBMCs with Trizol reagent, with at least 5.5 micrograms obtained per sample. For every donor, flow cytometry on a PBMC aliquot measured the percentage of naive CD45RAhigh/CD27high T cells. General study outcomes and caveats: As age increased, observed TCR beta diversity per million T cells dropped in a roughly linear way, and a significant reduction was already evident by age 40. Compared with the aged group, the long-lived group had more naive CD4+ T cells, fewer expanded clones and increased TCR diversity, a pattern suggesting age selection. Estimates of total diversity from one million sequenced T cells were regarded as lower bounds and underestimates. Because the CMV infection status of the donors was unknown, age-related changes in expanded clonotypes may potentially have been confounded. Since profiling was done on bulk unsorted PBMCs, naive and antigen-experienced compartments could not be conclusively compared. Observed TCR beta diversity correlated strongly with the percentage of naive T cells measured by flow cytometry.

Library preparation employed 5' RACE. TCRdb names Illumina HiSeq 2500 as the instrument used. The second PCR ran for about 6 to 12 cycles and used a J-beta primer mix along with a sample-barcoded 5' primer. A unique molecular identifier was introduced onto each TCR beta cDNA molecule by a template-switch 5' adaptor carrying 12 random nucleotides. Each sample yielded at least 3 million CDR3-containing paired-end reads. First-strand cDNA was synthesized from all RNA with the Mint cDNA synthesis kit, primed by a TRBC-specific oligonucleotide. After uracil-DNA glycosylase treatment, a first 18-cycle PCR used universal primers M1SS and BC2_uni_R on all cDNA. The source study handled its data this way. Each sample was normalized by randomly selecting 1 million high-quality reads, each carrying a distinct molecular identifier. Instead of being binned into consensus sequences, reads that shared molecular identifiers were thrown out. MiTCR, set to a Q25 quality threshold and the strictest error-elimination algorithm, was used for CDR3 identification, clonotype clustering and error correction. A nonparametric unseen species model with Euler transformation was used to estimate lower-bound total TCR beta diversity. TCRdb passed the public sequencing reads through fastp at Q25 and MiXCR, retaining productive beta sequences. CDR3 protein sequences are deduplicated, and each keeps its most common genes and DNA. The V and J calls and clone size are TCRdb's, not the authors'. The sample table records 1.5 million to 2 million distinct CDR3 sequences; around 35% of these occur just once. Jointly, the top ten make up around 11% of the sample.

The germline V gene encodes CDR1 MDHEN and CDR2 SYDVKM. V is reduced by 2 bases and J by 6 bases, leaving a spacing of 10 bases between them. From cysteine to phenylalanine, the CDR3 is 13 amino acids long. Of the read, only the CDR3 DNA is kept; its 39 bases are in frame from base 1. This receptor was identified in a woman aged 30 to 39 in good health. The chain was built from TRBV28 and TRBJ2-5, and perhaps TRBD1 as D gene, on 6 matching bases. Sequenced material: blood. The CDR3 has the sequence CASSLRDIQTQYF. In nucleotides, the sequence is TGTGCCAGCAGTTTACGGGACATTCAGACCCAGTACTTC.